This T cell receptor beta chain was sequenced for a study of OX40 agonist ivuxolimab in advanced cancers. Overall study: Ivuxolimab, an antibody that agonizes OX40 (CD134), was administered to the patients.

No patient had autoimmune disease or received systemic immunosuppression. Baseline, cycle 4 day 1, and cycle 7 day 1 were the blood sampling points. Profiling relied on immunoSEQ multiplex PCR, and the TCRdb table lists in-frame clones only, not all of them. This sample has tens of thousands of clones, with about four fifths found just once. Regarding the study as a whole: At 0.1 to 3.0 mg/kg and by week 6, clonal expansion occurred in CD4+ and CD8+ blood T cells.

About this clone: Its antigen is still unknown.

Germline V gene lookup returns CDR1 SGHRS and CDR2 YFSETQ. The CDR3 contains 13 residues. The trim removed 6 bases at V and 8 bases at J, leaving 7 bases unmatched. This chain joins TRBV5-1 and TRBJ1-4, with 7 nucleotides matching TRBD1. Material: CD4+ or CD8+ T cells sorted from blood, obtained in a trial of the OX40 agonist ivuxolimab. The receptor was derived from an adult with an advanced solid tumor such as melanoma, head and neck, liver or kidney cancer. The CDR3 DNA reads TGCGCCAGCAACAAGGGGGACAGCGAAAAACTGTTTTTT. Encoded protein: CASNKGDSEKLFF. Full variable domain (remainder filled in from reference TRBV5-1 and TRBJ1-4): KAGVTQTPRYLIKTRGQQVTLSCSPISGHRSVSWYQQTPGQGLQFLFEYFSETQRNKGNFPGRFSGRQFSNSRSEMNVSTLELGDSALYLCASNKGDSEKLFFGSGTQLSVL.